The source of this TCR beta chain is a study of T-cell reconstitution after alpha-beta-depleted transplantation in children. This clonotype was seen many times. Its specificity is not known. Trimming pared 3 bases from V and 1 base from J, leaving 6 bases between. Germline V gene sequence: CDR1 SQVTM, CDR2 ANQGSEA. The CDR3 has 13 amino acids. Unique molecular identifiers tagged the TCRbeta library. In TCRdb, the PCR reads were re-called with MiXCR into one record per CDR3 protein. The sample records under 300,000 distinct CDR3 sequences, around a tenth being singletons. The study, taken as a whole, reports: At day 60, the high TCRbeta diversity found in some patients originated from recipient T cells and thymic progenitors that had survived. Once a year had passed after transplant, T-cell counts and diversity came mostly from newly produced T cells. By about two months after transplant, alpha-beta T cells reportedly arose from several hundred graft clones that had expanded.

This TCR was sampled from a male patient between 2 and 15 years old who had a stem cell transplant for chronic granulomatous disease, so the T cells may come from the graft donor. The sample consisted of peripheral blood, taken 180 days after TCRalphabeta/CD19-depleted stem cell transplant. The chain uses TRBV29-1 and TRBJ2-2, with no clear D. In DNA, the CDR3 is TGCAGCGTTGATTTGGAGAACACCGGGGAGCTGTTTTTT. Its protein is CSVDLENTGELFF.